A single sample is the source of the 6 T cell receptor beta chains below, sequenced in a study of regulatory and conventional T cells in RAG deficiency. The table came from immunoSEQ multiplex PCR; TCRdb's copy has only in-frame clones and leaves some out. The sample includes around 30,000 clones, approximately 90% of them seen just once. These same data were also listed under a study on regulatory T cells. From that second work: The PCR used 52 TRBV and 13 TRBJ primers.

The sequenced sample was CD8+ T cells sorted from blood. These receptors all come from a human donor in good health.

The chain has TRBV5-1 and TRBJ1-1; TRBD1 matches 8 bases. The CDR3 loop spans 15 amino acids. Looked up from germline, CDR1 is SGHRS and CDR2 is YFSETQ. The V segment lost 4 bases and the J segment 1 base; nucleotides outside the gene matches: 6. CDR3 sequence (DNA): TGCGCCAGCAGCGCCTACAGGGGGAGGAACACTGAAGCTTTCTTT. Encoded protein: CASSAYRGRNTEAFF.

This clone was observed a single time. This sequence joins TRBV6-1 and TRBJ1-4; 8 nucleotides agree with TRBD1. The V segment lost 0 bases and the J segment 8 bases; nucleotides outside the gene matches: 8. The germline gives CDR1 MNHNS, CDR2 SASEGT. The CDR3 consists of 16 residues. CDR3 residues: CASSEAPGQGGEKLFF. The CDR3 nucleotides are TGTGCCAGCAGTGAAGCCCCCGGACAGGGCGGGGAAAAACTGTTTTTT.

The chain has TRBV19 and TRBJ2-3, with 13 bases that match TRBD2. The CDR3 covers 17 residues. V was pared by 5 bases and J by 1 base, with 6 bases of the junction left unmatched. The V gene's germline CDR1 is LNHDA and CDR2 SQIVND (reference sequence). CDR3 loop: CASSVNGLAGGTDTQYF. The CDR3 coding sequence is TGTGCCAGTAGTGTTAATGGACTAGCGGGGGGCACAGATACGCAGTATTTT.

This chain connects TRBV10-3 to TRBJ1-2; D gene unclear. This CDR3 is built from 14 residues. Germline CDR1 and CDR2: ENHRY and SYGVKD. Trimming removed 6 bases from V and 7 bases from J, with 18 bases in between. DNA of the CDR3: TGTGCCATCAGGAAGGACGGCCTAACGAGTGGCTACACCTTC. Amino acid sequence: CAIRKDGLTSGYTF.

The chain couples TRBV9 to TRBJ1-1; 7 bases match TRBD1. This CDR3 contains 14 residues. CDR1 is SGDLS, CDR2 YYNGEE, per germline. Trimming cost V 3 bases and J 1 base; bases outside gene matches: 3. The CDR3 reads CASSDRTGNTEAFF. For the CDR3, the DNA is TGTGCCAGCAGCGATCGGACAGGGAACACTGAAGCTTTCTTT.

This clone was observed once. Here the CDR3 reads CASSPLEGTEAFF. The CDR3 nucleotides are TGTGCCAGCTCACCACTCGAGGGCACTGAAGCTTTCTTT. V is TRBV18 and J is TRBJ1-1, with unresolved D. The V and J ends lost 1 base and 4 bases respectively, with 7 bases between them. The CDR3 loop spans 13 amino acids. The germline gives CDR1 KGHSH, CDR2 LQKENI.